This T cell receptor (beta chain) was sequenced for a study of CD8+CD57+ T cells in acquired aplastic anemia. For the study at large: Sorted CD4+ and CD8+ cell DNA averaged around 3.5 ug.

All patients picked for sequencing had shown, by flow cytometry, an expansion of CD8+CD57+ cells. The CDR3 runs 15 residues. Germline CDR1 is MGHDK and CDR2 is SYGVNS. V gave up 0 bases and J gave up 4 bases; unmatched junction bases: 5. Genomic DNA provided the template from which TCR beta VDJ and CDR3 profiles were obtained. In TCRdb, the reads were re-called with MiXCR into one record per CDR3 protein. The sample carries around 120,000 distinct CDR3 sequences, about 40% recorded once. The receptor's source is a human donor with aplastic anemia. The chain carries TRBV25-1 and TRBJ2-5; 7 bases align to TRBD1. Sequenced material: sorted CD4+, CD8+, or CD8+CD57+ T cells (not recorded which) from PBMCs. The CDR3 here is CASSEYKGAGETQYF. Here the CDR3 DNA reads TGTGCCAGCAGTGAATATAAGGGGGCAGGAGAGACCCAGTACTTC. The full variable domain, rest sourced from reference TRBV25-1 and TRBJ2-5, is EADIYQTPRYLVIGTGKKITLECSQTMGHDKMYWYQQDPGMELHLIHYSYGVNSTEKGDLSSESTVSRIRTEHFPLTLESARPSHTSQYLCASSEYKGAGETQYFGPGTRLLVL.